The source of this TCR beta chain is a study of CD8+CD57+ T cells in acquired aplastic anemia. Study-level information: Quantities of DNA derived from sorted CD4+ and CD8+ cells averaged around 3 ug. Some 10 million reads, on average, were obtained for CD4+ cells from healthy donors. Points from the study as a whole: CD8+ Simpson's diversity showed no significant patient-control difference.

Genomic DNA templated the TCR beta VDJ and CDR3 profiling. Using its own MiXCR run on the reads, TCRdb lists one record per CDR3 protein. In the table there are 100,000 to 150,000 distinct CDR3 sequences, around 50% of which are singletons. As regards this clonotype: Its cognate antigen is unknown.

V gave up 7 bases and J gave up 6 bases; unmatched junction bases: 5. This CDR3 spans 13 amino acids. Germline V gene sequence: CDR1 SNHLY, CDR2 FYNNEI. The sample taken for sequencing was sorted CD4+, CD8+, or CD8+CD57+ T cells (not recorded which) from PBMCs. This TCR derives from a human donor in good health, serving as a control. This chain joins TRBV2 and TRBJ1-2; 10 bases match TRBD1. CDR3 nucleotides: TGTGCCAGCATGGTGACAGGGGGCCATGGCTACACCTTC. The encoded protein is CASMVTGGHGYTF.